The 4 T cell receptor beta chains below all came from one sample that was sequenced in a study of blood T cells in healthy people across ages. Through a sample-barcoded 5' primer and a J-beta primer mix, a second PCR was run for roughly 6 to 11 cycles. TCRdb used MiXCR to reprocess the 5' RACE reads, holding one entry per CDR3 protein. The repertoire holds 600,000 to 850,000 distinct CDR3 sequences, with around a quarter as singletons. The same sample was also used in a study of T cells of mothers and their children.

The sequenced sample consisted of blood. The receptor source for this set is a boy between 10 and 17 years old in good health.

The CDR3: CASRHRQGGNYEQYF. CDR3 nucleotide sequence: TGTGCCAGCAGACATAGACAGGGAGGAAACTACGAGCAGTACTTC. V and J are TRBV28 and TRBJ2-7, with D possibly being TRBD1 (7 bases). Germline lookup yields CDR1 MDHEN and CDR2 SYDVKM. V was pared by 6 bases and J by 3 bases, with 18 bases between. The CDR3 loop spans 15 amino acids.

This clonotype was seen a few times. V is TRBV4-1 and J is TRBJ2-3, with 13 bases aligning to TRBD2. Germline V lookup: CDR1 MGHRA, CDR2 YSYEKL. V shed 3 bases and J 8 bases; nucleotides not matched to a gene: 8. The CDR3 sequence is 16 residues long. CDR3: CASSHGLAGVGGTQYF. The CDR3 DNA reads TGCGCCAGCAGCCACGGACTAGCGGGAGTAGGGGGTACGCAGTATTTT.

The chain joins TRBV4-1 to TRBJ2-1; 10 nucleotides agree with TRBD1. The closer fit of TRBJ2-5 to the DNA end suggests the J call may be wrong. The germline CDR1 and CDR2 sequences are MGHRA and YSYEKL. CDR3 length: 15 residues. The CDR3 is CASSQTGGAIETQYF. CDR3 in DNA: TGCGCCAGCAGCCAGACAGGGGGCGCAATCGAGACCCAGTACTTC.

The rearrangement uses TRBV20-1 and TRBJ2-5; 13 bases map to TRBD2. The trim removed 6 bases at V and 2 bases at J, leaving 6 bases unmatched. Germline V gives CDR1 DFQATT, CDR2 SNEGSKA (reference sequence). The CDR3 spans 15 residues. For the CDR3, the DNA is TGCAGTGCAGCCGGGACTAGCGGGACGCAAGAGACCCAGTACTTC. Translating gives CSAAGTSGTQETQYF.